The clone carrying this TCR beta chain was found many times. These data come from a study of neurological immune-mediated disorders. The CDR3 runs to 14 residues. Germline V gives CDR1 SGHRS, CDR2 YFSETQ. V trimming: 1 base; J trimming: 3 bases; junction bases outside the gene matches: 0. TCRdb redid the calling of the 5' RACE reads with MiXCR, one entry per CDR3 protein. This table has 50,000 to 70,000 distinct CDR3 sequences, around 3.1% appearing once. The gene calls are TRBV5-1 and TRBJ2-3; 9 bases match TRBD2. Sequenced input: PBMCs. The clonotype originates from a middle-aged man with multiple sclerosis. The CDR3 here is CASSLTSGTDTQYF. The DNA of the CDR3 is TGCGCCAGCAGCTTGACTAGCGGGACAGATACGCAGTATTTT.